This is a list of T cell receptor beta chains from one sample in a study of T cells after yellow fever vaccination. TCRdb fed the 5' RACE reads into MiXCR, producing one record per CDR3 protein. The sample lists hundreds of thousands of distinct CDR3 sequences, around 20% seen once, with over 15% in the top ten. The sample consisted of PBMCs, taken before the yellow fever booster vaccination. The receptors were gathered from a man between 18 and 35 years old who received the YFV17D yellow fever vaccine. The conserved cysteine and the conserved F or W are not part of the CDR3 here. The order of the fields is V gene, D gene, CDR3 protein. D genes are given only for firm matches.

>TRBV9|TRBD1
ASSVAGGRGNGYT
>TRBV2|-
ASKLDMRSTEAF
>TRBV27|TRBD1
ASSSYTGTGGDTQY
>TRBV5-1|TRBD2
ASSGRTSADNEQF
>TRBV5-1|-
ASSWKGFDTQY
>TRBV7-3|-
ASSPDPGGEAF
>TRBV5-1|TRBD1
ASSLTGGYEKLF
>TRBV20-1|TRBD2
SAEAGATSREVPQQY
>TRBV5-6|TRBD1
ASSLWGQIYEQY
>TRBV9|-
ASSVAPILSDTQY
>TRBV7-3|TRBD2
ASSDDRAGEVDTQY
>TRBV5-1|-
ASSLPSGARGTEAF